The clone carrying this TCR beta chain has a count of ten or more. The target antigen is unknown. This CDR3 region has 11 residues. The germline V gene encodes CDR1 SNHLY and CDR2 FYNNEI. The V and J ends lost 5 bases and 6 bases respectively, with 5 bases between them. TCRdb itself ran the 5' RACE reads through MiXCR, one entry per CDR3 protein. The sample lists roughly 180,000 distinct CDR3 sequences; roughly 11% were seen once. The data are from a study of T-cell memory formation after mild COVID-19. Findings and limits, study-wide: SARS-CoV-2 specificity of second-wave clones peaking day 37 was unconfirmed. Within pre-infection memory, some responding clones were found, suggesting cross-reactive memory joined.

The chain carries TRBV2 and TRBJ2-1; D uncertain. Sequenced: PBMCs or a T cell subset sorted from them (not recorded which). The receptor was isolated from a man aged 18 to 35 who had mild COVID-19 (a few samples of this study predate the infection). Cell type and time point are not known. CDR3 region: CASSFPNEQFF. CDR3 sequence (DNA): TGTGCCAGCAGTTTTCCCAATGAGCAGTTCTTC.